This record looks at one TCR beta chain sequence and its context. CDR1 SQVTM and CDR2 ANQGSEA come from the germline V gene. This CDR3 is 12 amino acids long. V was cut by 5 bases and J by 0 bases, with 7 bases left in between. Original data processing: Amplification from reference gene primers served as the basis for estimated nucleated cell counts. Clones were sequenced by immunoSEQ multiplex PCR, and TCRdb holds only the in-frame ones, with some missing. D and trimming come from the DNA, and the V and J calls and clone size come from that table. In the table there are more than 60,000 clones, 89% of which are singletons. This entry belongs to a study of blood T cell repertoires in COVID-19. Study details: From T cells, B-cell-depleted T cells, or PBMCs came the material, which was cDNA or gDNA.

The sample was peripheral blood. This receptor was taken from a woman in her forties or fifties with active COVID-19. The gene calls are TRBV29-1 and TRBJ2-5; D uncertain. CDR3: CSVRRYQETQYF. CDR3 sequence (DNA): TGCAGCGTTCGGCGGTACCAAGAGACCCAGTACTTC.